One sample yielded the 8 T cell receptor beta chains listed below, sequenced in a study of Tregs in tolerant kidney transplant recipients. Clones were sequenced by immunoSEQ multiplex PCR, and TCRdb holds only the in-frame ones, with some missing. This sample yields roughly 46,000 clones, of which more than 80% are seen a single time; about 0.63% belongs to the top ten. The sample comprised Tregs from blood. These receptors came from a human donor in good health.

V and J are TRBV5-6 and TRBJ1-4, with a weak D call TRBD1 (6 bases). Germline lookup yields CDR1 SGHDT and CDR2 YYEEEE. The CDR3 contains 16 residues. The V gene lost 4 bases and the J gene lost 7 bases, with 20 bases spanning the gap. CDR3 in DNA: TGTGCCAGCAGCCCCAAAGGTGGGACATGGGGTGAAAAACTGTTTTTT. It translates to CASSPKGGTWGEKLFF.

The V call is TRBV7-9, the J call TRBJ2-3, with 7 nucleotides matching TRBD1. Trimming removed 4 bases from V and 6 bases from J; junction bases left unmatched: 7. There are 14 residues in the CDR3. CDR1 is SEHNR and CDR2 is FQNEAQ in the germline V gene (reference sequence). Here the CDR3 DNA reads TGTGCCAGCAGCTGGAGACAGGGAGCCGATACGCAGTATTTT. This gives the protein CASSWRQGADTQYF.

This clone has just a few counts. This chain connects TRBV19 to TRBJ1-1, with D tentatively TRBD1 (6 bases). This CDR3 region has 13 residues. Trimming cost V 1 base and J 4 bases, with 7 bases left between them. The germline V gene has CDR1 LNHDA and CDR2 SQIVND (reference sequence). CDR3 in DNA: TGTGCCAGTAGTATAGGCAGGGGCACTGAAGCTTTCTTT. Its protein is CASSIGRGTEAFF.

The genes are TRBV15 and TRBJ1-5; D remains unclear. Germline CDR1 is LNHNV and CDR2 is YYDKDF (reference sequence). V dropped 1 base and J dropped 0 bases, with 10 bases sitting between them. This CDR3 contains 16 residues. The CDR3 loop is CATSRAPRHSNQPQHF. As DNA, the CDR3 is TGTGCCACCAGCAGAGCGCCCAGACATAGCAATCAGCCCCAGCATTTT.

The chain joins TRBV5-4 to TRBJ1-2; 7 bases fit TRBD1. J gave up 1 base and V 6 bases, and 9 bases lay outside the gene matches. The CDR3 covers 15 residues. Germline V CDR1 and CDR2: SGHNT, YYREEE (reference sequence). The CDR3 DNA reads TGTGCCAGCACTGACAGGGTGACCCGTAACTATGGCTACACCTTC. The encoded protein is CASTDRVTRNYGYTF.

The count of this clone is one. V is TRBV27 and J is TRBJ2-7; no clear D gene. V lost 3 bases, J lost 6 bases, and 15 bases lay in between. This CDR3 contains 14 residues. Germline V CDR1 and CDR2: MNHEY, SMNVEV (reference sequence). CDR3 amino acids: CASSFRKQYGEQYF. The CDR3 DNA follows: TGTGCCAGCAGTTTTCGAAAACAATATGGCGAGCAGTACTTC.

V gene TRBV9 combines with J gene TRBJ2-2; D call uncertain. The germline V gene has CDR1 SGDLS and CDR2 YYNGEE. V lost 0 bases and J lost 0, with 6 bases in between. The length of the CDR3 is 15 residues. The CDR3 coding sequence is TGTGCCAGCAGCGTAGGGCTTGCGAACACCGGGGAGCTGTTTTTT. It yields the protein CASSVGLANTGELFF.

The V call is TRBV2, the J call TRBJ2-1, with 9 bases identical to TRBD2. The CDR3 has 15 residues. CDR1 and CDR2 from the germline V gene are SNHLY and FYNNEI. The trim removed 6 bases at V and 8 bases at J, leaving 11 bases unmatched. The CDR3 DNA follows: TGTGCCAGCAGGGGTTGGGTAGCGGGGGCGGATGAGCAGTTCTTC. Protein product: CASRGWVAGADEQFF.